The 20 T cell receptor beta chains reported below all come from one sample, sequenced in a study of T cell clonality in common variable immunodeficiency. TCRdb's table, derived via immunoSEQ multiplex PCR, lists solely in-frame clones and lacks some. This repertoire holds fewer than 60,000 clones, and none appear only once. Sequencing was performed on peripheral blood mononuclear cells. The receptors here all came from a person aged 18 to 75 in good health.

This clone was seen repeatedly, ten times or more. The part of the CDR3 DNA that was read is TGCAGTGCTAGTTCCATAGTACGGGGGAGCTCCTACAATGAG. Translation: CSASSIVRGSSYNE. The whole CDR3 reads CSASSIVRGSSYNEQFF. The chain combines TRBV20-1 with TRBJ2-1; D is possibly TRBD2 (6 bases). The read falls 3 residues short of the CDR3 end, and the missing part is taken from the germline J gene. The germline gives CDR1 DFQATT, CDR2 SNEGSKA (reference sequence). Trimming left V 3 bases short and J 0 bases short, with 18 bases between. The CDR3 length is 17 residues.

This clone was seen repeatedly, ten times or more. CDR3 amino acids: CAWSVGDYNEQFF. The sequenced part of the CDR3 DNA is TGTGCCTGGAGTGTAGGGGATTACAATGAG. V is TRBV30 and J is TRBJ2-1; TRBD1 is a possible D gene (5 bases). The read comes to an end 3 residues before the CDR3 does, leaving the germline J gene to fill in the end. Trimming cost V 0 bases and J 4 bases, with 7 bases left between them. From germline, CDR1 is GTSNPN and CDR2 SVGIG (reference sequence). CDR3 length: 13 residues.

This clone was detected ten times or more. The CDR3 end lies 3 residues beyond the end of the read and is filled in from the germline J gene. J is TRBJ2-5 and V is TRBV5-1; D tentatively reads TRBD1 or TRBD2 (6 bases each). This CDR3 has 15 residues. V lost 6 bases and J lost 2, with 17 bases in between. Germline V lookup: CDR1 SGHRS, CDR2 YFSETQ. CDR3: CASTERGRQQETQYF. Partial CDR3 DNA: TGCGCCAGCACTGAGAGGGGGAGGCAGCAAGAGACC.

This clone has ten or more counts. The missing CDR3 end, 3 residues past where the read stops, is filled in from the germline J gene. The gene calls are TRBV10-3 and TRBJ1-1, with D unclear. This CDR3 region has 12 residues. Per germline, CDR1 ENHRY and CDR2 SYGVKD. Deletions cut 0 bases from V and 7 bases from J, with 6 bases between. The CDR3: CAISESQYEAFF. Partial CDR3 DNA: TGTGCCATCAGTGAGTCCCAGTATGAA.

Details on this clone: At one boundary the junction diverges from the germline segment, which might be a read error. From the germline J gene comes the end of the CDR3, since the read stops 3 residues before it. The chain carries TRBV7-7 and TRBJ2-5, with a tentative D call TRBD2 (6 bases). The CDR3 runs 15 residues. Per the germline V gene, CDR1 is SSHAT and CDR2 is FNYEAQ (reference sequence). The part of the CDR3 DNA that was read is TGTGCTAGCAGCTCCCGTGCGGGGTTTCAGGAGACC. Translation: CASSSRAGFQET. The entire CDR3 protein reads CASSSRAGFQETQYF.

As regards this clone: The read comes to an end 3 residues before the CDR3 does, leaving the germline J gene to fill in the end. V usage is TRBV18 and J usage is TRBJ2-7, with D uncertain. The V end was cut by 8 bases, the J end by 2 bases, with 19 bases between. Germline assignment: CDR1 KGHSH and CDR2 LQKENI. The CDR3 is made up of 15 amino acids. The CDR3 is CASAQGSGQTYEQYF. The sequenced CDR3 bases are TGTGCCAGCGCCCAAGGGTCAGGCCAGACCTACGAG. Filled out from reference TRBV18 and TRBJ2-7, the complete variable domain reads NAGVMQNPRHLVRRRGQEARLRCSPMKGHSHVYWYRQLPEEGLKFMVYLQKENIIDESGMPKERFSAEFPKEGPSILRIQQVVRGDSAAYFCASAQGSGQTYEQYFGPGTRLTVT.

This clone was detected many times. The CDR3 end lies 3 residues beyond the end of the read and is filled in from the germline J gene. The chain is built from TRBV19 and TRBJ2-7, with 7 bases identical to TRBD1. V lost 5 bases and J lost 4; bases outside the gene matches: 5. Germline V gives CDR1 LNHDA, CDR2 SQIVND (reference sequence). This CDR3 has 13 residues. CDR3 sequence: CASSVQQGYEQYF. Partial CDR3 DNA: TGTGCCAGTAGTGTACAACAGGGGTACGAG. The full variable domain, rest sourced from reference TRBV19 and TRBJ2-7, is DGGITQSPKYLFRKEGQNVTLSCEQNLNHDAMYWYRQDPGQGLRLIYYSQIVNDFQKGDIAEGYSVSREKKESFPLTVTSAQKNPTAFYLCASSVQQGYEQYFGPGTRLTVT.

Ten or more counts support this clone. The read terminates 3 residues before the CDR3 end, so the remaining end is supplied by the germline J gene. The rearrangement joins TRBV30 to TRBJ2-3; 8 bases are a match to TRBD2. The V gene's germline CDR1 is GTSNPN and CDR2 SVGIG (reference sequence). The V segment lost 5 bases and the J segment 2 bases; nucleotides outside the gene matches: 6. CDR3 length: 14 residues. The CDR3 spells CAWAAGATTDTQYF. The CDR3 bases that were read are TGTGCCTGGGCAGCGGGAGCGACCACAGATACG.

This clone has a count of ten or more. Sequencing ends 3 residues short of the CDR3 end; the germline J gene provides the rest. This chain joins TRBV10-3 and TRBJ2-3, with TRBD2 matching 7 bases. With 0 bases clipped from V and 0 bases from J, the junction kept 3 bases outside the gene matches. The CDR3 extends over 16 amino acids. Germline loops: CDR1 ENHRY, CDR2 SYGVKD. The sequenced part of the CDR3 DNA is TGTGCCATCAGTGAGTCGGGGGGGAGTAGCACAGATACG. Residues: CAISESGGSSTDT. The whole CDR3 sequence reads CAISESGGSSTDTQYF.

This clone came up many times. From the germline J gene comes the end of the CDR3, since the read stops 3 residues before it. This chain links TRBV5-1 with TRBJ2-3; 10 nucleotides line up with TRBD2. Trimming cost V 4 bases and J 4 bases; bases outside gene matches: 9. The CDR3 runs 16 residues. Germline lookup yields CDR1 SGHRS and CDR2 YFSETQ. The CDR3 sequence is CASSLTGTSEADTQYF. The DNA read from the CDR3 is TGCGCCAGCAGCCTAACCGGGACTAGCGAAGCAGATACG.

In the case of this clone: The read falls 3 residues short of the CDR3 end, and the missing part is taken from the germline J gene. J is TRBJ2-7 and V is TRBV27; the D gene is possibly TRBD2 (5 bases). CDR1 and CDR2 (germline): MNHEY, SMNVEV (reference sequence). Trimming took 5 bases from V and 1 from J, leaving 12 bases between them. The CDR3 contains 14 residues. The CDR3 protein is CASSRSVGSYEQYF. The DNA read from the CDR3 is TGTGCCAGCAGTCGTAGCGTTGGGTCCTACGAG.

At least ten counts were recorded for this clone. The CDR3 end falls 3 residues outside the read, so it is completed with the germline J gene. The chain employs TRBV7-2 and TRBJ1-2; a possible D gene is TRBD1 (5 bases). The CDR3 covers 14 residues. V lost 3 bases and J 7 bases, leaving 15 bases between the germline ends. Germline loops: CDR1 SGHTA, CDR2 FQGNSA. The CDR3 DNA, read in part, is TGTGCCAGCAGCTTGAAGCGCGGGGGGGGTGGC. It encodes CASSLKRGGGG. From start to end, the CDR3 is CASSLKRGGGGYTF. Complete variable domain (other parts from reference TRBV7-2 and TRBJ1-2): GAGVSQSPSNKVTEKGKDVELRCDPISGHTALYWYRQSLGQGLEFLIYFQGNSAPDKSGLPSDRFSAERTGGSVSTLTIQRTQQEDSAVYLCASSLKRGGGGYTFGSGTRLTVV.

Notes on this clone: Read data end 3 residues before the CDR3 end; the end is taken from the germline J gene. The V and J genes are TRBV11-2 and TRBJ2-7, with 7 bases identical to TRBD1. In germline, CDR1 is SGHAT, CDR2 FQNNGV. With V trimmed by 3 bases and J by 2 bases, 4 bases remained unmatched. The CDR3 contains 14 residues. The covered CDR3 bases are TGTGCCAGCAGCTTTCAGACAGGGCCCTACGAG. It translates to CASSFQTGPYE. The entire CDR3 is CASSFQTGPYEQYF.

The DNA read from the CDR3 is TGTGCCAGCAGATCCCGACAGGGGGCTAGAGATACG. Translated, it gives CASRSRQGARDT. The full CDR3 protein reads CASRSRQGARDTQYF. This sequence joins TRBV11-1 and TRBJ2-3; 10 nucleotides match TRBD1. The read halts 3 residues ahead of the CDR3 end, with the missing end drawn from the germline J gene. CDR3 size: 15 residues. Germline-derived CDR1 and CDR2 are SGHAT and FQDESV (reference sequence). J gave up 5 bases and V 6 bases, and 8 bases lay outside the gene matches.

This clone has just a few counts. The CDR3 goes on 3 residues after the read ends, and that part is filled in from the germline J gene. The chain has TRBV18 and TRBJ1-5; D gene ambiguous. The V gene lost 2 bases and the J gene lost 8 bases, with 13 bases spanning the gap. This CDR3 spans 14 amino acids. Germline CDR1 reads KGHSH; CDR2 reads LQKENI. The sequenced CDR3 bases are TGTGCCAGCTCACCAACCGGGTCCCAAGAGCCC. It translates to CASSPTGSQEP. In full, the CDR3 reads CASSPTGSQEPQHF.

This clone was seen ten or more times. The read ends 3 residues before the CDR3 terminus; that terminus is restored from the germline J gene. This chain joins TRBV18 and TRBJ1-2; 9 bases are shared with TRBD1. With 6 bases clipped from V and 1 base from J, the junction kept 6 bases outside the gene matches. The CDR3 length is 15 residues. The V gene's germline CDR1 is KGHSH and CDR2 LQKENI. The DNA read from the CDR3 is TGTGCCAGCTCCCCTACAGGGGGCCTTAACTATGGC. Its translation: CASSPTGGLNYG. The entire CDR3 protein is CASSPTGGLNYGYTF.

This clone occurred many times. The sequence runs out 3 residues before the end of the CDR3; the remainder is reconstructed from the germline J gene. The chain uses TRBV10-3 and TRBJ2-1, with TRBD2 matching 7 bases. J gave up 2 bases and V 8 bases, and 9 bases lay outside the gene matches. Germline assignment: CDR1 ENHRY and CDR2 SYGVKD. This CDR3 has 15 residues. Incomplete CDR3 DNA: TGTGCCATCGGTGGTGCTAGCGGAACCTACAATGAG. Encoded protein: CAIGGASGTYNE. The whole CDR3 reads CAIGGASGTYNEQFF.

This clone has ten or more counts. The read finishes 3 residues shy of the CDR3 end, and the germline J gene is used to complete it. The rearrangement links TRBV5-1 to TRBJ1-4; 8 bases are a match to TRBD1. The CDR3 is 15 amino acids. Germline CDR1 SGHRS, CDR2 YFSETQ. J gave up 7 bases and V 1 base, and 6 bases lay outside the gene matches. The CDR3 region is CASSLPDRGGEKLFF. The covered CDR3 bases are TGCGCCAGCAGCTTGCCCGACAGGGGTGGTGAAAAA.

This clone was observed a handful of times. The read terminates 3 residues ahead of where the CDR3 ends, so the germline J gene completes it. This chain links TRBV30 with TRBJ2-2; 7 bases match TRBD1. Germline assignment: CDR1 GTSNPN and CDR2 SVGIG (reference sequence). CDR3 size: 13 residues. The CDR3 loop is CAWSEGAGEKLFF. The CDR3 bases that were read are TGTGCCTGGAGTGAGGGGGCTGGGGAAAAG.

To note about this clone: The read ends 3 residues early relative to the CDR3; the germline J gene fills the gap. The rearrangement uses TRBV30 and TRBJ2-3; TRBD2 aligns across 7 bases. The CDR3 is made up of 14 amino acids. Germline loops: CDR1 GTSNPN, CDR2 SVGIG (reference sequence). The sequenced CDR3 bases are TGTGCCTACCTCTCCCGCGGGAGACTGGAGACG. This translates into CAYLSRGRLET. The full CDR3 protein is CAYLSRGRLETQYF.